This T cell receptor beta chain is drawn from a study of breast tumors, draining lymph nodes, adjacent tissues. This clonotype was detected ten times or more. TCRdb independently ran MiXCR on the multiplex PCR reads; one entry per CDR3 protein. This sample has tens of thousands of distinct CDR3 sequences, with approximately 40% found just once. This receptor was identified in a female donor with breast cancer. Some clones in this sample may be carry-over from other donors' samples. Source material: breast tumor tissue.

CDR3 amino acids: CASSLAGFGQPQHF. CDR3 bases: TGTGCCAGCAGCTTAGCGGGATTCGGTCAGCCCCAGCATTTT. V and J are TRBV7-9 and TRBJ1-5; no clear D. The V gene lost 0 bases and the J gene lost 6 bases, with 9 bases spanning the gap. Germline values: CDR1 SEHNR, CDR2 FQNEAQ (reference sequence). The CDR3 is made up of 14 amino acids.